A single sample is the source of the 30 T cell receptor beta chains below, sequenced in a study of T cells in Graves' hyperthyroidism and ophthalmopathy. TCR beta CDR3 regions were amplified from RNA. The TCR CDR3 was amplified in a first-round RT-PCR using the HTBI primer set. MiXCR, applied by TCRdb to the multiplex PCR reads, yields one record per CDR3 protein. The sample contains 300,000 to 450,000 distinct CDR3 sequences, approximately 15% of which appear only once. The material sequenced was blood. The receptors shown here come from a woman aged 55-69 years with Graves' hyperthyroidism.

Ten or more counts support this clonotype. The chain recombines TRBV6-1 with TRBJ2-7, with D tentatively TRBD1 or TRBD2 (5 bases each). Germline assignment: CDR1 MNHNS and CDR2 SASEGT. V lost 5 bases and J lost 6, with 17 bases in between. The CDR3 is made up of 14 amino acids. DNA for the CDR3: TGTGCCAGCAGTTCGTCGGGACGGACATCCGAGCAGTACTTC. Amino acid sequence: CASSSSGRTSEQYF.

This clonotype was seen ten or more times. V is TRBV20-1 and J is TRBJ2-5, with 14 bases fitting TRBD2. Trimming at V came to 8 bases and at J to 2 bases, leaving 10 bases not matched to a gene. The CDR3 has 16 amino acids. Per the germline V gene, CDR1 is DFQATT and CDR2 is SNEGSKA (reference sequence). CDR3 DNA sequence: TGCAGTACCTTGGGACTAGCGGGAGTTCGGCAAGAGACCCAGTACTTC. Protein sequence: CSTLGLAGVRQETQYF.

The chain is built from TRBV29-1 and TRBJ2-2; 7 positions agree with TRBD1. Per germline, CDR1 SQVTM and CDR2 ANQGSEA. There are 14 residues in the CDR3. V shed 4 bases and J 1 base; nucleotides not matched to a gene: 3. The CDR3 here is CSVGWTGNTGELFF. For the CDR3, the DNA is TGCAGCGTTGGTTGGACAGGGAACACCGGGGAGCTGTTTTTT.

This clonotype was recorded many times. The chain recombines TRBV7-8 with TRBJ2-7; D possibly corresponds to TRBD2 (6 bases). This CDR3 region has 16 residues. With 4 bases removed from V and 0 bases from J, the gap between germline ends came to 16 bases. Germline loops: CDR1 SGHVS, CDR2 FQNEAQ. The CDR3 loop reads CASSSSGAGSSYEQYF. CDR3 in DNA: TGTGCCAGCAGCTCCTCAGGTGCGGGGTCCTCCTACGAGCAGTACTTC.

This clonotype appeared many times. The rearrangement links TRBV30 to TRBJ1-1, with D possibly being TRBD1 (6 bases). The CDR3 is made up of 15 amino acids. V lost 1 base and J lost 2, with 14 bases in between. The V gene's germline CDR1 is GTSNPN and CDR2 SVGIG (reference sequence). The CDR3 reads CAWSAPGATNTEAFF. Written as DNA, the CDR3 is TGTGCCTGGAGTGCCCCAGGGGCGACTAACACTGAAGCTTTCTTT.

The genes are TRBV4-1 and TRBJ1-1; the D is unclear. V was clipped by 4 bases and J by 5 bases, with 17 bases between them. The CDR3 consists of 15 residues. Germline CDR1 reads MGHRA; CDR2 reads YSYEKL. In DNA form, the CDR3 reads TGCGCCAGCAGCCCGCGAGGAGGGAGGGAAACTGAAGCTTTCTTT. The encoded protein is CASSPRGGRETEAFF.

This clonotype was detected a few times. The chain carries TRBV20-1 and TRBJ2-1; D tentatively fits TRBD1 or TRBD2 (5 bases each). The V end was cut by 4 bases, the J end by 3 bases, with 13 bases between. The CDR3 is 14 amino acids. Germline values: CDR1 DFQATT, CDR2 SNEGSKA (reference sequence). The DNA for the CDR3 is TGCAGTGCTACAGCCGGGACGGGCTACAATGAGCAGTTCTTC. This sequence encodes CSATAGTGYNEQFF.

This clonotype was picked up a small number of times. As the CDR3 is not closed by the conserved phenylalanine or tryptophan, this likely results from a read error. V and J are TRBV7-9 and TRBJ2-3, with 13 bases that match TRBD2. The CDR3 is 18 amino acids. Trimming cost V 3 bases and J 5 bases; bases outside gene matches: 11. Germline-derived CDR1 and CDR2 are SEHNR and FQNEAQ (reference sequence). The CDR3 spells CASSFRRTRTSGRDTQYS. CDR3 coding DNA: TGTGCCAGCAGCTTCAGACGCACGAGGACTAGCGGGAGAGATACGCAGTATTCT.

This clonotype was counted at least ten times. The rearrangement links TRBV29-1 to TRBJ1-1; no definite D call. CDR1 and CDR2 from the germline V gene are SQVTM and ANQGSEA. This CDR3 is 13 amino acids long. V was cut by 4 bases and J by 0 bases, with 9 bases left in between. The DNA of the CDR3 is TGCAGCGTTGGAGTCGCGATGAACACTGAAGCTTTCTTT. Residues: CSVGVAMNTEAFF.

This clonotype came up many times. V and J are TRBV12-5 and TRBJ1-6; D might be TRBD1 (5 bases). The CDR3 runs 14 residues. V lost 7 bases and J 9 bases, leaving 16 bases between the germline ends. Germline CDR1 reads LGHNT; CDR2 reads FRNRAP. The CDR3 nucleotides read TGTGCTAGTGCCCGGGGGGGGGAGGCTTCACCCCTCCACTTT. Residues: CASARGGEASPLHF.

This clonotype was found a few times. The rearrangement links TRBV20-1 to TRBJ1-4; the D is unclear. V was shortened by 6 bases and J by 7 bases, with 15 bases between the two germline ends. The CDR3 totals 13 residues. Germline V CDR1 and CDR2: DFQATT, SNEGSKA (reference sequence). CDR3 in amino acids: CSAISGRSEKLFF. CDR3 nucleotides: TGCAGTGCGATCTCAGGCAGGTCTGAAAAACTGTTTTTT.

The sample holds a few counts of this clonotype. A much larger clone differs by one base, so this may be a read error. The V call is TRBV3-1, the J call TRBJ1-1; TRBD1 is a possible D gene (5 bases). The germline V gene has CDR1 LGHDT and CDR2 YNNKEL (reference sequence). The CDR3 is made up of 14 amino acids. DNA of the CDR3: TGTGTCAGCAGAGCCCAGGGAATCAACACTGAAGCTTTCTTT. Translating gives CVSRAQGINTEAFF.

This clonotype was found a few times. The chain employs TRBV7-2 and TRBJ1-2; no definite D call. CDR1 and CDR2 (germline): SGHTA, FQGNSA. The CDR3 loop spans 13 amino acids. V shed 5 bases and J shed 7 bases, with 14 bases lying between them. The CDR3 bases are TGTGCCAGCAGCCGATGGGTTATGGGTGGCTACACCTTC. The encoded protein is CASSRWVMGGYTF.

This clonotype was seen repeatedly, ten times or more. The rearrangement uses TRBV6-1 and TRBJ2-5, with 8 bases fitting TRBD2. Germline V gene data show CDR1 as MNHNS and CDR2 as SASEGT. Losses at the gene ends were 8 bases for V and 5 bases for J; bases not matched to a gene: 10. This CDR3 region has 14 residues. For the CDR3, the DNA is TGTGCCAGCCTTAGCGGGGCCGTCGGTGAGACCCAGTACTTC. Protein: CASLSGAVGETQYF.

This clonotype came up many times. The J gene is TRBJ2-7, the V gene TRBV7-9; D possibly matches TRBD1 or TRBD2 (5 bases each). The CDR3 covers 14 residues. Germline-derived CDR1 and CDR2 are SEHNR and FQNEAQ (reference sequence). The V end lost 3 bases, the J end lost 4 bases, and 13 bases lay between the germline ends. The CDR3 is CASSFGASEYEQYF. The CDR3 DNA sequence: TGTGCCAGCAGCTTCGGGGCCTCAGAATACGAGCAGTACTTC.

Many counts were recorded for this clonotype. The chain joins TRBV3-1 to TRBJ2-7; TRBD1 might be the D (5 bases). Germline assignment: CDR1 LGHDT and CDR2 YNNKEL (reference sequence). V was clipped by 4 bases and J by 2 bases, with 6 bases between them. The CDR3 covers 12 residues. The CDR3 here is CASSRQTYEQYF. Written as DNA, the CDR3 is TGTGCCAGCAGCCGACAGACCTACGAGCAGTACTTC.

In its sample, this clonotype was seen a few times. The CDR3 region has the DNA TGTGCCAGTAGTATAGATTCCAGCACCGTTATGACAGATACGCAGTATTTT. Its protein product is CASSIDSSTVMTDTQYF. This chain connects TRBV19 to TRBJ2-3; no reliable D call. This CDR3 region has 17 residues. CDR1 and CDR2 from the germline V gene are LNHDA and SQIVND (reference sequence). The ends were cut back, 0 bases at V and 3 bases at J, with 16 bases in the middle.

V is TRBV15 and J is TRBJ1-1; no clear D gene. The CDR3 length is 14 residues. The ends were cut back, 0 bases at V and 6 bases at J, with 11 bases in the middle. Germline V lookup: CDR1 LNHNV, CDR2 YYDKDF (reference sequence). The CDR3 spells CATSRDVFGAEAFF. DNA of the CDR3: TGTGCCACCAGCAGAGACGTATTTGGCGCTGAAGCTTTCTTT.

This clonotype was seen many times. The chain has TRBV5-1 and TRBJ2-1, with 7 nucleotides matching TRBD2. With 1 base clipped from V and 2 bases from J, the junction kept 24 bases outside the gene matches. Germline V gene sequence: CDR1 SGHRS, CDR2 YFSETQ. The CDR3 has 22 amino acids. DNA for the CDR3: TGCGCCAGCAGCTTGAATAAGGCATCTAGCGGACTAAGCCGGTACGCCTACAATGAGCAGTTCTTC. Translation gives CASSLNKASSGLSRYAYNEQFF.

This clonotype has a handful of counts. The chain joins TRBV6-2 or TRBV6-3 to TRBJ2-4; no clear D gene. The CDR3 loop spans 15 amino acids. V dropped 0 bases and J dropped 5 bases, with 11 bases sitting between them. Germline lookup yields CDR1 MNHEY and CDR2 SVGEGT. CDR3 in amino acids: CASSYSTVSQNIQYF. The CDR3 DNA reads TGTGCCAGCAGTTACTCGACCGTGTCTCAAAACATTCAGTACTTC.

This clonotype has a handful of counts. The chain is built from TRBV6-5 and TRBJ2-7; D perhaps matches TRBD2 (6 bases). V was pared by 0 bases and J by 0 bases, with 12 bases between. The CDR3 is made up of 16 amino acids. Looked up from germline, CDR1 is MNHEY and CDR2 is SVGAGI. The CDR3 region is CASSYSSGGSSYEQYF. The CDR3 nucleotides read TGTGCCAGCAGTTACTCTAGCGGAGGGAGCTCCTACGAGCAGTACTTC.

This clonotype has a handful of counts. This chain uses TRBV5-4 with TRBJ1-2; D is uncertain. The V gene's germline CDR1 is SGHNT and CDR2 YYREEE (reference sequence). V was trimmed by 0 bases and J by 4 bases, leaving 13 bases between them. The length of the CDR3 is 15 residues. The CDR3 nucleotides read TGTGCCAGCAGCTTGGTTATAAACACGGCCTATGGCTACACCTTC. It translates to CASSLVINTAYGYTF.

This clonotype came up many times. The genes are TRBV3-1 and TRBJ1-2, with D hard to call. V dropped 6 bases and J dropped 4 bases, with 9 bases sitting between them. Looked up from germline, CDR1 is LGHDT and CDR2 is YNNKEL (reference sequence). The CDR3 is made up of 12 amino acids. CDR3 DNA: TGTGCCAGCAGGTCACCCGGCTATGGCTACACCTTC. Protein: CASRSPGYGYTF.

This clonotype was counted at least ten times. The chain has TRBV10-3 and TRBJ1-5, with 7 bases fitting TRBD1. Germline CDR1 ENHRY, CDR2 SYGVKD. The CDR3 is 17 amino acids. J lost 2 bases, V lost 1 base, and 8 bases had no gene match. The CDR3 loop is CAISEFTTGVGNQPQHF. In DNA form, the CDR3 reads TGTGCCATCAGTGAGTTCACTACAGGGGTGGGCAATCAGCCCCAGCATTTT.

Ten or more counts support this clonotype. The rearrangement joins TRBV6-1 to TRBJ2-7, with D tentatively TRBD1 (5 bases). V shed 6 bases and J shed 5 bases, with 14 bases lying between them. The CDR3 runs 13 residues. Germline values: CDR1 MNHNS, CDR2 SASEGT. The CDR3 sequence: CASRRQGGDEQYF. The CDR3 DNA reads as TGTGCCAGCAGACGGCAGGGTGGGGACGAGCAGTACTTC.

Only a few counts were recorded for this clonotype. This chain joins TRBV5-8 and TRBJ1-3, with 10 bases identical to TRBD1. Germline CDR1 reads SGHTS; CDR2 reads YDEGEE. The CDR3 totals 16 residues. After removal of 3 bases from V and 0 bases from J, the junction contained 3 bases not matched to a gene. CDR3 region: CASSSDRGYSGNTIYF. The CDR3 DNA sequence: TGTGCCAGCAGCTCGGACAGGGGGTACTCTGGAAACACCATATATTTT.

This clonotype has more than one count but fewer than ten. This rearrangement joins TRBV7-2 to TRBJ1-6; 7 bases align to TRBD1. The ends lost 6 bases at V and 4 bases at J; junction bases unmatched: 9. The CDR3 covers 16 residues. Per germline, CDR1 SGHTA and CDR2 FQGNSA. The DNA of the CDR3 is TGTGCCAGCAGAACTGGGGGGACAGCGTATAATTCACCCCTCCACTTT. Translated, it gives CASRTGGTAYNSPLHF.

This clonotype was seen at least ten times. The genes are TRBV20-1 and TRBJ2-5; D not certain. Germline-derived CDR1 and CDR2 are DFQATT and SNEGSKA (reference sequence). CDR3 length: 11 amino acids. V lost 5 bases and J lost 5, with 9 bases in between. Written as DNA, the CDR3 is TGCAGTGCTGCGCTACGGGAGACCCAGTACTTC. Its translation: CSAALRETQYF.

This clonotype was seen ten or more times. The CDR3 is CASSSVRLAGEGVLRETQYF. The CDR3, as DNA: TGTGCCAGCAGCTCAGTTAGACTAGCGGGAGAGGGGGTTCTCCGGGAGACCCAGTACTTC. The V call is TRBV11-2, the J call TRBJ2-5; TRBD2 matches at 12 bases. The CDR3 contains 20 residues. V lost 4 bases and J lost 5; bases outside the gene matches: 20. Germline CDR1 SGHAT, CDR2 FQNNGV.

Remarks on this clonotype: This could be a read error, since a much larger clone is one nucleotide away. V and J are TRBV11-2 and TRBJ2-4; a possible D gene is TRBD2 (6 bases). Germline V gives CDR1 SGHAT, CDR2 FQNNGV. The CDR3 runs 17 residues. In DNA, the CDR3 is TGTGCCAGCACCCCCCCGCGGGGCGGGATGGCCAAAGACATTCAGTACTTC. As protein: CASTPPRGGMAKDIQYF.